The T cell receptor (beta chain) under discussion was sequenced for a study of T cells in Graves' hyperthyroidism and ophthalmopathy. Between the trimmed V and J ends, which lost 0 bases and 9 bases, there was a span of 12 bases. There are 14 residues in the CDR3. CDR1 and CDR2 (germline): SGDLS, YYNGEE. This clonotype was picked up one time. Its matching antigen is unknown. Study observations and caveats: Blood also carried most thyroid clonotypes expanded above 0.001. In simple terms, a model built on 13 V-J features told ophthalmopathy apart from stable hyperthyroidism.

The study excluded patients with uncontrolled infection, other autoimmune disease, pregnancy or lactation. From RNA transcripts, TCR beta CDR3 regions were amplified. TCR CDR3 regions were first amplified by RT-PCR with HTBI primers. Each CDR3 protein is one row after TCRdb ran MiXCR on the multiplex PCR reads. The sample consists of around 620,000 distinct CDR3 sequences, 40% to 55% of them appearing once. The sequenced sample consisted of peripheral blood or thyroid tissue (not recorded which). The TCR comes from an adult woman with Graves' disease, either hyperthyroidism or ophthalmopathy (not recorded which). This sequence joins TRBV9 and TRBJ2-2; TRBD2 might be the D (5 bases). CDR3 region: CASSVAVGERELFF. In DNA form, the CDR3 reads TGTGCCAGCAGCGTAGCCGTCGGGGAACGGGAGCTGTTTTTT.